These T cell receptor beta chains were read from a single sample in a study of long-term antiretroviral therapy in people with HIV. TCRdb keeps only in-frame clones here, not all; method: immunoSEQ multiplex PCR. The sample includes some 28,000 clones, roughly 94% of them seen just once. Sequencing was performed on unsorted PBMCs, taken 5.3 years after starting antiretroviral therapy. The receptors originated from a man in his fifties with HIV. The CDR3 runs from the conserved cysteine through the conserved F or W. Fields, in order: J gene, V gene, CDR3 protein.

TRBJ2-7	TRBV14	CASSQGTGQLYEQYF
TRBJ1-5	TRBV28	CASSSPGNQPQHF
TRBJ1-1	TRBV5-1	CASSPRTGDFNTEAFF
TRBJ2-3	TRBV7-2	CASSLGGSLDTQYF
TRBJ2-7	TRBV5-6	CASSPLRNSYEQYF
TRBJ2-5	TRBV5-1	CASSRGRQETQYF
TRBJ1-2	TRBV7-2	CASSLDGQSYGYTF
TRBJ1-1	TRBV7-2	CASSLGEGGNTEAFF
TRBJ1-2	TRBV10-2	CASSETRGLGYTF
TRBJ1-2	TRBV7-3	CASSTRTGANYGYTF
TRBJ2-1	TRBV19	CASSIVGAEQFF
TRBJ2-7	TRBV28	CASSPPTTGKGYEQYF
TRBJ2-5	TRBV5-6	CASGEGETQYF
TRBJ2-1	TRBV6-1	CATLNRVRDEQFF
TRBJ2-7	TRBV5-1	CASSLAAGTYEQYF
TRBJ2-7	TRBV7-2	CASSFAAVGADEQYF
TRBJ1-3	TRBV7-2	CASSTTWGNTIYF
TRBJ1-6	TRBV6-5	CASSLDRSFPLHF
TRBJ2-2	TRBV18	CASSKTGTGVYGELFF
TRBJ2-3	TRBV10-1	CAGGLNAGPSTDTQYF
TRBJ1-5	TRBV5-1	CASSLEGGRQPQHF
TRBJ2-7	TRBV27	CASSTLDGAGYEQYF
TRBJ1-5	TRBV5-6	CASSLFQGMSNQPQHF
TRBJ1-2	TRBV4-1	CASSQTLGTGDGYTF
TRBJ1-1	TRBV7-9	CASSLERDREAFF
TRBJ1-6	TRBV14	CASSQFQGLPLHF
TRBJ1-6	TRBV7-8	CASSLVAGDNSPLHF
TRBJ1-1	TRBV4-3	CASSQEHMNTEAFF